The 25 T cell receptor beta chains reported below all come from one sample, sequenced in a study of identifying expanded T cells in peripheral blood. Sequencing used immunoSEQ multiplex PCR; TCRdb keeps in-frame clones, though not all of them. The sample carries 100,000 or so clones, about 87% recorded once. The sequencing input was blood. The receptors originated from a person aged 18 to 69 in good health.

V and J are TRBV5-1 and TRBJ2-5; D not resolved. The CDR3 runs to 11 residues. V dropped 2 bases and J dropped 5 bases, with 4 bases sitting between them. From germline, CDR1 is SGHRS and CDR2 YFSETQ. CDR3 in amino acids: CASSFGETQYF. DNA of the CDR3: TGCGCCAGCAGCTTTGGGGAGACCCAGTACTTC.

This chain links TRBV21-1 with TRBJ2-3; the table names TRBD1, a call not compared with the DNA. TRBV21-1 corresponds to a pseudogene. This CDR3 spans 16 amino acids. The DNA of the CDR3 is TGTGCCAGCAGCAAATTGGTACAGGGGGATACAGATACGCAGTATTTT. Translation gives CASSKLVQGDTDTQYF.

The rearrangement uses TRBV4-2 and TRBJ1-1, with a tentative D call TRBD1 (6 bases). Germline lookup yields CDR1 LGHNA and CDR2 YNFKEQ. This CDR3 has 15 residues. V lost 0 bases and J 2 bases, leaving 10 bases between the germline ends. The DNA for the CDR3 is TGTGCCAGCAGCCAAGATACACAGGGCAACACTGAAGCTTTCTTT. It encodes CASSQDTQGNTEAFF.

This clone was recorded once. The rearrangement links TRBV4-3 to TRBJ2-7; the match to TRBD2 covers 10 bases. Germline loops: CDR1 LGHNA, CDR2 YSLEER. V gave up 2 bases and J gave up 2 bases; unmatched junction bases: 3. The CDR3 loop spans 15 amino acids. In DNA form, the CDR3 reads TGCGCCAGCAGCCAACGGACTAGCGGAACCTACGAGCAGTACTTC. Protein sequence: CASSQRTSGTYEQYF.

The chain recombines TRBV30 with TRBJ1-1; D may be TRBD1 (5 bases). The CDR3 has 12 residues. In germline, CDR1 is GTSNPN, CDR2 SVGIG (reference sequence). V was shortened by 5 bases and J by 6 bases, with 13 bases between the two germline ends. As DNA, the CDR3 is TGTGCCTGGCAGGGTAAAAAACCTGAAGCTTTCTTT. Protein: CAWQGKKPEAFF.

This chain links TRBV7-2 with TRBJ2-1; D may be TRBD2 (6 bases). The CDR3 loop spans 17 amino acids. Trimming shortened V by 6 bases and J by 0 bases, and 18 bases separated the two germline ends. CDR1 and CDR2 from the germline V gene are SGHTA and FQGNSA. The CDR3 sequence is CASRPPSGFSSYNEQFF. CDR3 in DNA: TGTGCCAGCAGACCCCCGAGCGGGTTCAGCTCCTACAATGAGCAGTTCTTC.

This clone was counted between two and nine times. As DNA, the CDR3 is TGTGCCAGCAGCCCCGGCCGATCCACGAATACGCAGTATTTT. It specifies CASSPGRSTNTQYF. V gene TRBV5-4 combines with J gene TRBJ2-3; D call uncertain. CDR1 and CDR2 from the germline V gene are SGHNT and YYREEE (reference sequence). V shed 4 bases and J shed 7 bases, with 16 bases lying between them. CDR3 length: 14 residues.

This chain links TRBV6-1 with TRBJ1-2; TRBD1 matches 9 bases. The CDR3 has 14 amino acids. From germline, CDR1 is MNHNS and CDR2 SASEGT. V lost 6 bases to trimming and J lost 7 bases; unmatched junction nucleotides: 9. The CDR3 nucleotides read TGTGCCAGCAGGAGGGACAGGGACGGTAGTGGCTACACCTTC. Translating gives CASRRDRDGSGYTF.

V gene TRBV30 combines with J gene TRBJ1-1; 8 positions agree with TRBD1. Germline CDR1 is GTSNPN and CDR2 is SVGIG (reference sequence). The V and J ends lost 5 bases and 3 bases, in that order; junction bases with no gene match: 2. The CDR3 contains 12 residues. The CDR3 DNA reads TGTGCCTGGGGACAGGGCTACACTGAAGCTTTCTTT. Translation: CAWGQGYTEAFF.

J is TRBJ1-1 and V is TRBV2; TRBD1 aligns across 9 bases. In germline, CDR1 is SNHLY, CDR2 FYNNEI. CDR3 length: 16 amino acids. The V gene end was trimmed by 6 bases and the J gene end by 4 bases; junction bases not matched to a gene: 12. The CDR3 loop is CASSLFPGTGSTEAFF. The CDR3 nucleotides are TGTGCCAGCAGCCTCTTTCCCGGGACAGGGAGCACTGAAGCTTTCTTT.

This chain joins TRBV11-2 and TRBJ1-3, with D unresolved. Germline values: CDR1 SGHAT, CDR2 FQNNGV. The CDR3 covers 16 residues. The V end was cut by 0 bases, the J end by 0 bases, with 9 bases between. The CDR3, as DNA: TGTGCCAGCAGCTTAGATGGACCGTTCTCTGGAAACACCATATATTTT. This gives the protein CASSLDGPFSGNTIYF.

This clone was observed a handful of times. J is TRBJ1-1 and V is TRBV7-2; 7 nucleotides match TRBD1. The CDR3 runs 14 residues. The germline V gene encodes CDR1 SGHTA and CDR2 FQGNSA. Trimming cost V 4 bases and J 1 base; bases outside gene matches: 3. The CDR3 DNA reads TGTGCCAGCAGCTCACAGGGGCCGAACACTGAAGCTTTCTTT. This gives the protein CASSSQGPNTEAFF.

The chain combines TRBV19 with TRBJ1-5; D remains unclear. Trimming removed 6 bases at V and 0 bases at J, with 15 bases between. CDR1 and CDR2 from the germline V gene are LNHDA and SQIVND (reference sequence). There are 16 residues in the CDR3. In nucleotides, the CDR3 is TGTGCCAGTAGCCCTATAGGAGGCCTTAGCAATCAGCCCCAGCATTTT. This gives the protein CASSPIGGLSNQPQHF.

The J gene is TRBJ1-2, the V gene TRBV10-3; D is undetermined. Trimming left V 4 bases short and J 2 bases short, with 8 bases between. CDR3 size: 13 residues. Germline V gene lookup returns CDR1 ENHRY and CDR2 SYGVKD. CDR3 DNA: TGTGCCATCAGTGGGGAGACGAACTATGGCTACACCTTC. Translated, it gives CAISGETNYGYTF.

The chain recombines TRBV5-1 with TRBJ2-2; no clear D gene. The CDR3 runs to 15 residues. V was trimmed by 0 bases and J by 0 bases, leaving 6 bases between them. Germline-derived CDR1 and CDR2 are SGHRS and YFSETQ. The DNA for the CDR3 is TGCGCCAGCAGCTTGGCCCCCCCGAACACCGGGGAGCTGTTTTTT. Translated, it gives CASSLAPPNTGELFF.

The chain combines TRBV2 with TRBJ2-7; the D gene could be TRBD1 or TRBD2 (5 bases each). This CDR3 region has 14 residues. Trimming shortened V by 0 bases and J by 7 bases, and 13 bases separated the two germline ends. CDR1 and CDR2 from the germline V gene are SNHLY and FYNNEI. The CDR3 loop is CASSEASGGSEQYF. The CDR3 DNA reads as TGTGCCAGCAGTGAAGCTAGTGGGGGATCTGAGCAGTACTTC.

This chain joins TRBV18 and TRBJ1-1; unclear D gene. The CDR3 is 15 residues long. V lost 1 base and J lost 1, with 10 bases in between. The germline gives CDR1 KGHSH, CDR2 LQKENI. The CDR3 region is CASSPQPGENTEAFF. CDR3 coding DNA: TGTGCCAGCTCACCACAGCCAGGTGAGAACACTGAAGCTTTCTTT.

The rearrangement joins TRBV18 to TRBJ1-1, with D possibly being TRBD1 (6 bases). Trimming removed 2 bases from V and 4 bases from J, with 17 bases in between. CDR1 KGHSH and CDR2 LQKENI come from the germline V gene. The CDR3 is made up of 16 amino acids. The CDR3 region is CASSPAQGGFGTEAFF. CDR3 DNA sequence: TGTGCCAGCTCACCAGCACAGGGAGGATTTGGCACTGAAGCTTTCTTT.

The rearrangement joins TRBV2 to TRBJ2-1; 9 nucleotides line up with TRBD2. J lost 4 bases, V lost 10 bases, and 11 bases had no gene match. Germline values: CDR1 SNHLY, CDR2 FYNNEI. The CDR3 totals 15 residues. The DNA for the CDR3 is TGTGCCACCACGATAAGGACTAGCGCTTACAATGAGCAGTTCTTC. Its protein is CATTIRTSAYNEQFF.

Points on this clone: This likely comes from a read error, as the CDR3 has no conserved phenylalanine or tryptophan at its end. V gene TRBV19 combines with J gene TRBJ1-5; perhaps TRBD1 as D (6 bases). The V gene's germline CDR1 is LNHDA and CDR2 SQIVND (reference sequence). The V gene lost 5 bases and the J gene lost 4 bases, with 12 bases spanning the gap. The CDR3 length is 14 residues. In nucleotides, the CDR3 is TGTGCCAGTAGTGCTAGAGGGGGGAATCAGCCCCAGCATTCT. Amino acids: CASSARGGNQPQHS.

The chain links TRBV5-4 to TRBJ2-1, with 11 bases fitting TRBD2. Germline-derived CDR1 and CDR2 are SGHNT and YYREEE (reference sequence). The CDR3 is made up of 15 amino acids. With V trimmed by 4 bases and J by 10 bases, 10 bases remained unmatched. The CDR3 nucleotides read TGTGCCAGCAGCAACATAGCGGGGGGGACTCAAGAGCAGTTCTTC. This sequence encodes CASSNIAGGTQEQFF.

The chain links TRBV30 to TRBJ1-5; a possible D gene is TRBD1 (6 bases). This CDR3 is 14 amino acids long. V dropped 3 bases and J dropped 6 bases, with 15 bases sitting between them. Germline V gives CDR1 GTSNPN, CDR2 SVGIG (reference sequence). CDR3 sequence reads: CAWRGQGNSQPQHF. For the CDR3, the DNA is TGTGCCTGGAGAGGTCAGGGGAACAGTCAGCCCCAGCATTTT.

CDR3 in DNA: TGTGCCTGGAGTGTTAAAACAGGCCTGGGCATGAACACTGAAGCTTTCTTT. Amino acids: CAWSVKTGLGMNTEAFF. The chain links TRBV30 to TRBJ1-1, with a weak D call TRBD1 (5 bases). Trimming took off 0 bases at V and 0 bases at J, with 17 bases between the two ends. Per the germline V gene, CDR1 is GTSNPN and CDR2 is SVGIG (reference sequence). CDR3 length equals 17 residues.

The V call is TRBV2, the J call TRBJ1-1; possibly TRBD1 for D (6 bases). The V gene lost 7 bases and the J gene lost 1 base, with 13 bases spanning the gap. Germline V lookup: CDR1 SNHLY, CDR2 FYNNEI. This CDR3 has 14 amino acids. CDR3 residues: CASTDQGKNTEAFF. In DNA, the CDR3 is TGTGCCAGCACCGACCAGGGGAAGAACACTGAAGCTTTCTTT.

The rearrangement uses TRBV7-2 and TRBJ1-3; the match to TRBD1 covers 7 bases. J lost 0 bases, V lost 1 base, and 3 bases had no gene match. This CDR3 is 16 amino acids long. Germline V gene data show CDR1 as SGHTA and CDR2 as FQGNSA. CDR3 DNA: TGTGCCAGCAGCTTAGGCGGGACAGTCTCTGGAAACACCATATATTTT. It specifies CASSLGGTVSGNTIYF.